The rows below give T cell receptor beta chains drawn from one sample of a study of T-cell reconstitution after alpha-beta-depleted transplantation in children. In TCRdb, the PCR reads were re-called with MiXCR into one record per CDR3 protein. The repertoire holds approximately 500,000 distinct CDR3 sequences, with around 27% as singletons. The material was PBMCs, obtained before TCRalphabeta/CD19-depleted stem cell transplant. Source of these receptors: a boy in the first two years of life with Wiskott-Aldrich syndrome, due to receive a stem cell transplant. The conserved cysteine and the conserved F or W are not part of the CDR3 here.

J gene | V gene | CDR3 protein
TRBJ2-3 | TRBV7-9 | ASSLLAGSDTQY
TRBJ1-5 | TRBV20-1 | SAGRQGNQPQH
TRBJ2-5 | TRBV12-3/TRBV12-4 | ASSRRTSGRLETQY
TRBJ1-2 | TRBV4-1 | ASSQESGVDYGYT
TRBJ2-1 | TRBV14 | ASSQTGTRPYNEQF
TRBJ2-1 | TRBV6-1 | ASSEWGDNNEQF
TRBJ2-4 | TRBV27 | ASRPTRGSSAKNIQY
TRBJ2-5 | TRBV15 | ATSRDRFRETQY
TRBJ2-1 | TRBV6-1 | ASFSGRASEQF
TRBJ2-1 | TRBV24-1 | ATSDPKGTIYNEQF
TRBJ1-1 | TRBV12-3/TRBV12-4 | ASSFDSNTEAF
TRBJ2-7 | TRBV7-9 | ASSSFFGGRAQY
TRBJ2-1 | TRBV20-1 | SARPRGEQF
TRBJ2-7 | TRBV12-3/TRBV12-4 | ASSFEAGGSEQY
TRBJ1-5 | TRBV12-3/TRBV12-4 | ASRLGLWDNQPQH
TRBJ2-1 | TRBV20-1 | SASRDSPLSSSYNEQF
TRBJ2-7 | TRBV5-6 | ASSLRGTGSYEQY
TRBJ1-5 | TRBV28 | ASRRLGQASNQPQH
TRBJ1-2 | TRBV7-2 | ASSLAGLLYGYT
TRBJ1-1 | TRBV6-1 | ASKRQGEGTEAF
TRBJ1-2 | TRBV20-1 | SGGRFGVSYGYT
TRBJ2-7 | TRBV1 | TSSQTRRGSAYEQY
TRBJ2-1 | TRBV5-1 | ASSNAPGAPNEQF
TRBJ2-1 | TRBV5-1 | ASSFSGTRLGEQF
TRBJ1-5 | TRBV20-1 | SASGGPSNQPQH
TRBJ2-5 | TRBV20-1 | SARGQGSQETQY
TRBJ2-1 | TRBV5-1 | ASSPIARQTRLNYNEQF
TRBJ1-3 | TRBV10-3 | AISVGRGSGNTIY
TRBJ1-1 | TRBV15 | ATSRLQGEGF
TRBJ2-2 | TRBV19 | ASRGTTGEPLNTGELF
TRBJ2-3 | TRBV5-1 | ASSPGLAQSTDTQY
TRBJ2-1 | TRBV11-2 | ASNIRRFSSGDYNEQF
TRBJ2-3 | TRBV5-6 | ASSLFDTQY
TRBJ2-7 | TRBV5-1 | ASSLGTGTVAYEQY
TRBJ2-7 | TRBV5-4 | ASSLPGSPSYEQY
TRBJ2-3 | TRBV3-1 | ASSQDAFRATDTQY
TRBJ2-1 | TRBV4-1 | ASSQLSGRGSYNEQF
TRBJ2-7 | TRBV9 | ASSLGRDRMQKQY
TRBJ2-1 | TRBV12-3/TRBV12-4 | ATASGHNEQF
TRBJ2-7 | TRBV20-1 | SARRASGPYEQY
TRBJ1-1 | TRBV20-1 | SAQRGTEAF
TRBJ2-1 | TRBV6-2/TRBV6-3 | ASRAPGWGEQF
TRBJ1-5 | TRBV6-1 | ASTFWGGGNQPQH
TRBJ1-5 | TRBV3-1 | ASSPDRGWRGQPQH
TRBJ2-3 | TRBV9 | ASSGTSTDTQY
TRBJ2-5 | TRBV7-9 | ASSQARTGEETQY
TRBJ2-1 | TRBV24-1 | ATSDLLGYNEQF
TRBJ2-7 | TRBV5-1 | ASGLGTSGSYEQY
TRBJ1-1 | TRBV5-6 | ASSWRENTEAF
TRBJ2-1 | TRBV20-1 | SARIAGINEQF
TRBJ2-7 | TRBV5-1 | ASSLDPGGSYEQY
TRBJ2-7 | TRBV20-1 | SATWDTPYEQY
TRBJ1-4 | TRBV20-1 | SARDPTRNEKLF